A single sample gave rise to the 10 T cell receptor beta chains below, sequenced in a study of T cell responses to AZD1222 COVID-19 vaccine. Sequenced by immunoSEQ multiplex PCR; TCRdb stores in-frame clones only, minus some. Among about 85,000 clones listed, approximately 86% were seen once. The sample consisted of peripheral blood, taken on day 0 of AZD1222 vaccination. The receptors were gathered from an adult in good health.

CDR3 sequence reads: CASSKTSGRQETQYF. For the CDR3, the DNA is TGTGCCAGCAGCAAGACTAGCGGGAGGCAAGAGACCCAGTACTTC. The chain combines TRBV7-9 with TRBJ2-5, with 13 bases matching TRBD2. This CDR3 spans 15 amino acids. From germline, CDR1 is SEHNR and CDR2 FQNEAQ (reference sequence). Trimming at V came to 5 bases and at J to 2 bases, leaving 2 bases not matched to a gene.

With regard to this clone: The same CDR3 also results from other DNA sequences found in this sample. The V call is TRBV5-1, the J call TRBJ1-4, with TRBD1 matching over 8 bases. The germline gives CDR1 SGHRS, CDR2 YFSETQ. V lost 0 bases to trimming and J lost 5 bases; unmatched junction nucleotides: 0. The CDR3 covers 14 residues. CDR3 protein: CASSLGQGNEKLFF. For the CDR3, the DNA is TGCGCCAGCAGCTTGGGACAGGGGAATGAAAAACTGTTTTTT. The full variable domain, in which reference TRBV5-1 and TRBJ1-4 provide the parts outside the CDR3, is KAGVTQTPRYLIKTRGQQVTLSCSPISGHRSVSWYQQTPGQGLQFLFEYFSETQRNKGNFPGRFSGRQFSNSRSEMNVSTLELGDSALYLCASSLGQGNEKLFFGSGTQLSVL.

V usage is TRBV5-1 and J usage is TRBJ2-7; D is unclear. Germline V gene data show CDR1 as SGHRS and CDR2 as YFSETQ. Trimming took 4 bases from V and 2 from J, leaving 13 bases between them. The length of the CDR3 is 14 residues. The CDR3 here is CASSQRPQAYEQYF. The CDR3 DNA is TGCGCCAGCAGCCAAAGGCCCCAGGCCTACGAGCAGTACTTC.

The V call is TRBV27, the J call TRBJ2-7; D is unresolved. Germline V gene data show CDR1 as MNHEY and CDR2 as SMNVEV (reference sequence). The CDR3 has 11 amino acids. Trimming took off 2 bases at V and 4 bases at J, with 3 bases between the two ends. This CDR3 is CASSLGYEQYF. The CDR3 DNA sequence: TGTGCCAGCAGTTTAGGATACGAGCAGTACTTC.

J is TRBJ2-3 and V is TRBV6-5, with D unresolved. CDR1 is MNHEY, CDR2 SVGAGI, per germline. Trimming left V 6 bases short and J 1 base short, with 11 bases between. The CDR3 is 14 residues long. The chain's CDR3 is CASRSMVGTDTQYF. The CDR3 coding sequence is TGTGCCAGCAGGTCGATGGTGGGCACAGATACGCAGTATTTT.

The chain links TRBV18 to TRBJ2-7; 9 positions agree with TRBD2. The germline V gene encodes CDR1 KGHSH and CDR2 LQKENI. Losses at the gene ends were 3 bases for V and 0 bases for J; bases not matched to a gene: 3. The CDR3 totals 15 residues. The CDR3 loop is CASSPDSGSSYEQYF. The DNA for the CDR3 is TGTGCCAGCTCACCCGATAGCGGGAGCTCCTACGAGCAGTACTTC.

The J gene is TRBJ1-2, the V gene TRBV24-1; no clear D gene. V dropped 0 bases and J dropped 8 bases, with 6 bases sitting between them. This CDR3 is 12 amino acids long. In germline, CDR1 is KGHDR, CDR2 SFDVKD. Here the CDR3 DNA reads TGTGCCACCAGTGATTTGAATGGGGGCTACACCTTC. Protein: CATSDLNGGYTF.

This clone was found a few times. This rearrangement joins TRBV30 to TRBJ1-2; no clear D. The V gene's germline CDR1 is GTSNPN and CDR2 SVGIG (reference sequence). With 0 bases removed from V and 11 bases from J, the gap between germline ends came to 13 bases. This CDR3 spans 12 amino acids. The CDR3 nucleotides are TGTGCCTGGAGTGTAGGAACCACTGGGTACACCTTC. Translation gives CAWSVGTTGYTF.

The genes are TRBV11-2 and TRBJ2-3; 10 bases fit TRBD2. CDR3 size: 16 residues. Germline CDR1 reads SGHAT; CDR2 reads FQNNGV. The junction had 6 bases not matched to a gene; V was cut back by 2 bases and J by 4 bases. The CDR3 reads CASSLWASGSSDTQYF. The CDR3 DNA is TGTGCCAGCAGCTTATGGGCTAGCGGGAGTTCAGATACGCAGTATTTT.

The chain couples TRBV7-3 to TRBJ2-1, with D possibly TRBD1 on 6 matching bases. With 3 bases removed from V and 6 bases from J, the gap between germline ends came to 9 bases. The CDR3 runs 13 residues. Germline V gene sequence: CDR1 SGHTA, CDR2 FQGTGA. The CDR3 here is CASSLGQLNEQFF. The CDR3 DNA is TGTGCCAGCAGCTTGGGACAACTCAATGAGCAGTTCTTC.